Shown below are 26 T cell receptor beta chains from a single sample sequenced in a study of T cells after yellow fever vaccination. MiXCR was run by TCRdb on the 5' RACE reads, yielding one entry per CDR3 protein. The table shows about 340,000 distinct CDR3 sequences, with roughly 4.3% occurring only once. The sequencing here drew on PBMCs, taken 5 days after the yellow fever booster vaccination. These receptors all come from a young man who received the YFV17D yellow fever vaccine.

This clonotype was detected ten times or more. The chain joins TRBV29-1 to TRBJ2-4, with 8 positions matching TRBD2. Per germline, CDR1 SQVTM and CDR2 ANQGSEA. The CDR3 has 12 residues. Germline trimming cut 4 bases from V and 9 bases from J; bases unmatched to any gene: 5. The CDR3 protein is CSVGISGVIQYF. The CDR3 coding sequence is TGCAGCGTTGGGATTAGCGGGGTCATTCAGTACTTC.

Ten or more counts support this clonotype. The J gene is TRBJ2-2, the V gene TRBV7-9; D unclear. Germline lookup yields CDR1 SEHNR and CDR2 FQNEAQ (reference sequence). The V and J ends lost 5 bases and 5 bases respectively, with 15 bases between them. This CDR3 contains 15 residues. CDR3 coding DNA: TGTGCCAGCAGCCCCCCCGTCGGCGGTACCGGGGAGCTGTTTTTT. It yields the protein CASSPPVGGTGELFF.

This clonotype was found many times. This chain uses TRBV20-1 with TRBJ1-1; unclear D gene. The V end lost 3 bases, the J end lost 1 base, and 9 bases lay between the germline ends. The CDR3 runs 13 residues. Germline-derived CDR1 and CDR2 are DFQATT and SNEGSKA (reference sequence). CDR3 bases: TGCAGTGCTAGTATGGAAGGGAACACTGAAGCTTTCTTT. It specifies CSASMEGNTEAFF.

In this sample, this clonotype turned up many times. The V gene is TRBV18, the J gene TRBJ1-1; no firm D call. The germline V and J ends were trimmed by 3 bases and 0 bases, with 11 bases remaining between them. From germline, CDR1 is KGHSH and CDR2 LQKENI. The CDR3 sequence is 15 residues long. The CDR3 nucleotides are TGTGCCAGCTCACCCCGACCGGTGCTGAACACTGAAGCTTTCTTT. Translated, it gives CASSPRPVLNTEAFF.

This chain links TRBV9 with TRBJ1-1; possibly TRBD1 for D (5 bases). The germline V gene encodes CDR1 SGDLS and CDR2 YYNGEE. V lost 4 bases to trimming and J lost 1 base, with 11 bases between them. The CDR3 consists of 14 residues. The DNA of the CDR3 is TGTGCCAGCAGCCGGAGGGGCCAGAACACTGAAGCTTTCTTT. It translates to CASSRRGQNTEAFF.

In its sample, this clonotype was seen a few times. The rearrangement links TRBV5-6 to TRBJ1-4; 7 bases are a match to TRBD1. The V segment lost 4 bases and the J segment 0 bases; nucleotides outside the gene matches: 6. This CDR3 has 16 residues. Germline lookup yields CDR1 SGHDT and CDR2 YYEEEE. This CDR3 reads CASSRGQSATNEKLFF. As DNA, the CDR3 is TGTGCCAGCAGCAGGGGACAGAGTGCAACTAATGAAAAACTGTTTTTT.

This clonotype was picked up many times. In nucleotides, the CDR3 is TGTGCCGCGCAGATCCAAGAGACCCAGTACTTC. As protein: CAAQIQETQYF. The chain links TRBV6-5 to TRBJ2-5; no clear D. This CDR3 has 11 amino acids. Germline V gene sequence: CDR1 MNHEY, CDR2 SVGAGI. Trimming removed 11 bases from V and 1 base from J, with 8 bases in between.

This clonotype was picked up a small number of times. This chain links TRBV7-3 with TRBJ2-3; D gene unclear. Germline V gene data show CDR1 as SGHTA and CDR2 as FQGTGA. V dropped 9 bases and J dropped 0 bases, with 10 bases sitting between them. This CDR3 region has 13 residues. The CDR3 reads CASGAASTDTQYF. The CDR3 nucleotides read TGTGCCAGTGGTGCAGCTAGCACAGATACGCAGTATTTT.

This clonotype was observed a few times. The J gene is TRBJ2-3, the V gene TRBV6-2 or TRBV6-3; D gene ambiguous. The CDR3 sequence is 14 residues long. The germline gives CDR1 MNHEY, CDR2 SVGEGT. Trimming shortened V by 8 bases and J by 3 bases, and 15 bases separated the two germline ends. CDR3 in amino acids: CASRPGPFTDTQYF. The CDR3 bases are TGTGCCAGCCGACCCGGACCTTTTACAGATACGCAGTATTTT.

The table lists this clonotype with a few counts. V and J are TRBV4-3 and TRBJ2-7; possible D gene TRBD1, 6 bases. The CDR3 length is 17 residues. Germline assignment: CDR1 LGHNA and CDR2 YSLEER. The V gene lost 0 bases and the J gene lost 5 bases, with 20 bases spanning the gap. The CDR3 region is CASSQETVLGASDEQYF. The DNA for the CDR3 is TGCGCCAGCAGCCAAGAGACGGTGTTGGGGGCGAGTGACGAGCAGTACTTC.

There are many counts of this clonotype. The rearrangement joins TRBV7-2 to TRBJ2-7; 7 nucleotides align to TRBD1. Trimming at V came to 2 bases and at J to 3 bases, leaving 7 bases not matched to a gene. The germline V gene has CDR1 SGHTA and CDR2 FQGNSA. The CDR3 contains 15 residues. Here the CDR3 reads CASSLSQDRYYEQYF. The DNA for the CDR3 is TGTGCCAGCAGCTTATCCCAGGACAGGTACTACGAGCAGTACTTC.

This clonotype was observed many times. The chain employs TRBV4-3 and TRBJ2-3; D is possibly TRBD1 or TRBD2 (6 bases each). The CDR3 covers 17 residues. The germline V and J ends were trimmed by 0 bases and 1 base, with 14 bases remaining between them. Germline V gene data show CDR1 as LGHNA and CDR2 as YSLEER. In DNA form, the CDR3 reads TGCGCCAGCAGCCAAGACCCCGGGGGCCCTGGCACAGATACGCAGTATTTT. Translation gives CASSQDPGGPGTDTQYF.

This clonotype was observed many times. The V and J genes are TRBV4-1 and TRBJ2-1; 11 bases are a match to TRBD2. CDR3 length: 16 amino acids. Germline CDR1 is MGHRA and CDR2 is YSYEKL. The V gene end was trimmed by 6 bases and the J gene end by 0 bases; junction bases not matched to a gene: 4. DNA for the CDR3: TGCGCCAGCAGAACTAGCGGGGGCCGCTCCTACAATGAGCAGTTCTTC. Encoded protein: CASRTSGGRSYNEQFF.

This clonotype was detected a few times. The chain has TRBV4-3 and TRBJ1-6; D possibly corresponds to TRBD1 (5 bases). The V end lost 0 bases, the J end lost 10 bases, and 16 bases lay between the germline ends. This CDR3 region has 16 residues. The germline CDR1 and CDR2 sequences are LGHNA and YSLEER. Here the CDR3 DNA reads TGCGCCAGCAGCCAAGATAGGTACGGGGGAAGCTCACCCCTCCACTTT. As protein: CASSQDRYGGSSPLHF.

V usage is TRBV10-3 and J usage is TRBJ2-5; tentatively, D is TRBD1 or TRBD2 (5 bases each). V gave up 1 base and J gave up 4 bases, with 10 bases separating them. From germline, CDR1 is ENHRY and CDR2 SYGVKD. The CDR3 is 14 residues long. The CDR3 sequence: CAISEWSGTETQYF. CDR3 bases: TGTGCCATCAGTGAGTGGTCAGGGACAGAGACCCAGTACTTC.

At least ten counts were recorded for this clonotype. One end of the junction varies from germline; a read error may be responsible. The chain joins TRBV4-1 to TRBJ2-1; possibly TRBD2 for D (6 bases). The CDR3 has 14 amino acids. CDR1 is MGHRA and CDR2 is YSYEKL in the germline V gene. Here the CDR3 reads CASSQRDSHNEQFF. CDR3 nucleotide sequence: TGCGCCAGCAGCCAAAGGGACTCCCACAATGAGCAGTTCTTC.

A note on this clonotype: At one end the junction does not follow the germline gene, possibly because of a read error. V usage is TRBV18 and J usage is TRBJ1-2; D unclear. CDR3 length: 13 amino acids. Germline-derived CDR1 and CDR2 are KGHSH and LQKENI. The CDR3 loop reads CASSPPSSHGYTF. The CDR3 DNA reads as TGTGCCAGCTCCCCACCAAGTTCGCATGGCTACACCTTC.

This clonotype was seen only a few times. J is TRBJ2-3 and V is TRBV4-2; tentative D call: TRBD2 (6 bases). The germline V gene has CDR1 LGHNA and CDR2 YNFKEQ. The CDR3 loop spans 15 amino acids. V lost 3 bases, J lost 2 bases, and 12 bases lay in between. Here the CDR3 reads CASSQTGTLTDTQYF. The CDR3 DNA is TGTGCCAGCAGCCAGACCGGGACTCTCACAGATACGCAGTATTTT.

This clonotype was found many times. DNA for the CDR3: TGTGCCAGCAGCCCGTTACACCTCCGAGGGGAAAAACTGTTTTTT. Protein sequence: CASSPLHLRGEKLFF. The chain combines TRBV7-2 with TRBJ1-4; no reliable D call. In germline, CDR1 is SGHTA, CDR2 FQGNSA. The CDR3 runs to 15 residues. V was shortened by 5 bases and J by 8 bases, with 18 bases between the two germline ends.

This clonotype turned up a few times. The V call is TRBV4-2, the J call TRBJ2-2; D might be TRBD1 or TRBD2, each matching 6 bases. Trimming shortened V by 4 bases and J by 3 bases, and 18 bases separated the two germline ends. This CDR3 is 17 amino acids long. Germline CDR1 and CDR2: LGHNA and YNFKEQ. CDR3 nucleotides: TGTGCCAGCAGCCGCGCCGGGGGCCCGCGTTACACCGGGGAGCTGTTTTTT. Encoded protein: CASSRAGGPRYTGELFF.

The chain combines TRBV18 with TRBJ1-4, with D possibly TRBD1 on 6 matching bases. Germline CDR1 is KGHSH and CDR2 is LQKENI. Deletions cut 5 bases from V and 0 bases from J, with 13 bases between. The CDR3 sequence is 16 residues long. The CDR3 DNA reads as TGTGCCAGCTCATCGCAGGGGAGGGCAACTAATGAAAAACTGTTTTTT. It is translated as CASSSQGRATNEKLFF. The variable domain in full, completed from reference TRBV18 and TRBJ1-4, reads NAGVMQNPRHLVRRRGQEARLRCSPMKGHSHVYWYRQLPEEGLKFMVYLQKENIIDESGMPKERFSAEFPKEGPSILRIQQVVRGDSAAYFCASSSQGRATNEKLFFGSGTQLSVL.

This clonotype was detected many times. V is TRBV6-2 or TRBV6-3 and J is TRBJ2-7; 11 bases match TRBD1. CDR3 size: 16 residues. CDR1 and CDR2 (germline): MNHEY, SVGEGT. J was trimmed by 2 bases and V by 4 bases; bases with no gene match: 7. CDR3 in amino acids: CASSSIGTGGTYEQYF. In nucleotides, the CDR3 is TGTGCCAGCAGTTCCATTGGGACAGGGGGGACCTACGAGCAGTACTTC.

This clonotype was picked up many times. This rearrangement joins TRBV7-9 to TRBJ1-3, with TRBD1 matching 9 bases. V lost 6 bases to trimming and J lost 4 bases; unmatched junction nucleotides: 10. CDR1 and CDR2 (germline): SEHNR, FQNEAQ (reference sequence). The CDR3 covers 16 residues. CDR3 sequence reads: CASSVGTGSFGNTIYF. CDR3 nucleotides: TGTGCCAGCAGTGTGGGGACAGGGTCGTTCGGAAACACCATATATTTT.

This clonotype was detected many times. This chain joins TRBV20-1 and TRBJ2-7; 14 bases are a match to TRBD2. CDR1 is DFQATT and CDR2 is SNEGSKA in the germline V gene (reference sequence). The junction had 9 bases not matched to a gene; V was cut back by 3 bases and J by 2 bases. CDR3 length: 17 residues. CDR3 amino acids: CSASGGLAGEPTYEQYF. The CDR3 DNA follows: TGCAGTGCTAGCGGGGGACTAGCGGGGGAACCTACCTACGAGCAGTACTTC.

This clonotype was seen repeatedly, ten times or more. The rearrangement joins TRBV12-3 or TRBV12-4 to TRBJ2-7, with D tentatively TRBD2 (6 bases). The CDR3 has 14 residues. Trimming pared 8 bases from V and 2 bases from J, leaving 16 bases between. DNA of the CDR3: TGTGCCAGCCAGTTGGGGGGTTTAACCTACGAGCAGTACTTC. Protein product: CASQLGGLTYEQYF.

This CDR3 reads CASSSRLTRGVYNEQFF. In DNA, the CDR3 is TGCGCCAGCAGCAGTCGTTTAACGCGGGGGGTATACAATGAGCAGTTCTTC. The rearrangement uses TRBV5-1 and TRBJ2-1; TRBD2 matches at 8 bases. Germline V gives CDR1 SGHRS, CDR2 YFSETQ. V dropped 4 bases and J dropped 4; count of bases not matched to a gene: 13. The length of the CDR3 is 17 residues.